Sequencing of this T cell receptor beta chain was carried out in a study of immune evolution from preneoplasia to lung adenocarcinoma. Study-level findings and limits: Clonality was highest in normal lung, lower in later-stage lesions apparently. From normal lung to invasive adenocarcinoma, top clone frequencies appeared to decrease.

Sequenced by immunoSEQ multiplex PCR; TCRdb stores in-frame clones only, minus some. The table shows 8,000 to 10,000 clones, with around 80% occurring only once. On this clone: No antigen is known for it.

Between the mid-2010s and the late 2010s, patients underwent resection in Japan or China. Premalignant or tumor cells were enriched by macro-dissection after pathologic assessment. Sequencing was done on a sample of FFPE lung adenocarcinoma in situ tissue. The receptor comes from a person aged 60 to 80 with lung adenocarcinoma.

CDR3 sequence: CAISDRRDTEAFF. The CDR3 region has the DNA TGTGCCATCAGTGATAGGCGTGACACTGAAGCTTTCTTT. The chain uses TRBV10-3 and TRBJ1-1, with D unresolved. CDR3 size: 13 residues. CDR1 is ENHRY, CDR2 SYGVKD, per germline. V lost 3 bases and J 3 bases, leaving 8 bases between the germline ends.